This T cell receptor (beta chain) came from a study of cytomegalovirus exposure and HLA in healthy donors. Notes on the study in general: In a later analysis, TCR beta V- and J-gene trimming showed a link to a missense DCLRE1C variant. No immune exposure information besides CMV serostatus was available.

Germline values: CDR1 MNHNY, CDR2 SVGAGI (reference sequence). Trimming removed 2 bases from V and 5 bases from J, with 12 bases in between. The CDR3 runs to 14 residues. A note on this clone: The target antigen is unknown.

The PCR had 60 Vbeta and 13 Jbeta primers. The protocol was immunoSEQ multiplex PCR, while the TCRdb copy is restricted to in-frame clones and leaves out a portion. This sample yields 95,000 to 100,000 clones, of which around 83% are seen a single time; approximately 3.9% belongs to the top ten. The rearrangement joins TRBV6-6 to TRBJ1-2; D perhaps matches TRBD1 (5 bases). The sample taken for sequencing was PBMCs. The TCR was taken from a man in his thirties or forties in good health and CMV-seronegative. CDR3 sequence: CASSYRSGPYGYTF. The DNA for the CDR3 is TGTGCCAGCAGTTACCGTTCAGGGCCTTATGGCTACACCTTC.